This section outlines one T cell receptor (beta chain) sequence together with its context. No antigen is known for it. Alopecia areata patients provided lesional scalp punch biopsies and peripheral blood, both collected for the study. The sorting of PBMCs gave CD4+ and CD8+ T cells. Investigators isolated RNA and reverse transcribed it into cDNA to act as the sequencing template. The data were produced by immunoSEQ multiplex PCR, yet TCRdb's version contains in-frame clones alone and is incomplete. The table has approximately 82,000 clones, roughly half seen once; the top ten hold 5.7%. The data derive from a study of CD8+ T cells in alopecia areata. V lost 5 bases to trimming and J lost 0 bases; unmatched junction nucleotides: 4. The CDR3 has 13 amino acids. Germline V CDR1 and CDR2: SQVTM, ANQGSEA. General observations from the study: TCR sharing across patients was less clear than in mice, possibly HLA-related. Clonality in lesional scalp, especially alopecia totalis/universalis, exceeded that of normal scalp.

The chain carries TRBV29-1 and TRBJ2-7; the match to TRBD2 covers 7 bases. This TCR derives from a human donor with alopecia areata. Sequencing was performed on NKG2D-high CD8+ T cells sorted from blood. The CDR3 here is CSVIGGSSYEQYF. The DNA for the CDR3 is TGCAGCGTTATAGGCGGGAGCTCCTACGAGCAGTACTTC.